This entry lists 9 T cell receptor beta chains sequenced from one sample in a study of blood T cell repertoires in COVID-19. TCRdb keeps only in-frame clones here, not all; method: immunoSEQ multiplex PCR. Counted here are approximately 150,000 clones, around 80% occurring once; the ten biggest clones make up under 20%. Sequencing used PBMCs or T cells enriched from blood (not recorded which). Receptors were obtained from a woman between 65 and 79 years old in a cohort exposed to, infected with or recovered from COVID-19 (not recorded which).

V gene TRBV4-2 combines with J gene TRBJ1-3; D possibly corresponds to TRBD1 (5 bases). CDR1 is LGHNA and CDR2 is YNFKEQ in the germline V gene. The CDR3 is 17 amino acids. The V gene lost 0 bases and the J gene lost 0 bases, with 12 bases spanning the gap. CDR3 sequence (DNA): TGTGCCAGCAGCCAAGATAGGGGCCACCTCTCTGGAAACACCATATATTTT. Its translation is CASSQDRGHLSGNTIYF.

This clone was seen many times. V usage is TRBV2 and J usage is TRBJ2-5, with D possibly being TRBD2 (6 bases). The CDR3 has 13 amino acids. Per the germline V gene, CDR1 is SNHLY and CDR2 is FYNNEI. V lost 10 bases and J 2 bases, leaving 14 bases between the germline ends. This CDR3 reads CATREIGQETQYF. CDR3 in DNA: TGTGCCACTCGGGAGATCGGGCAAGAGACCCAGTACTTC.

This sequence joins TRBV4-1 and TRBJ1-2; tentative D call: TRBD1 (5 bases). Germline V gene lookup returns CDR1 MGHRA and CDR2 YSYEKL. This CDR3 has 14 amino acids. V lost 4 bases to trimming and J lost 8 bases, with 17 bases between them. The CDR3 loop is CASSLNRQGYGYTF. CDR3 DNA: TGCGCCAGCAGCCTCAACCGTCAGGGATACGGCTACACCTTC.

This clone came up once. The V and J genes are TRBV28 and TRBJ2-1; 8 bases align to TRBD2. The germline gives CDR1 MDHEN, CDR2 SYDVKM. This CDR3 comprises 13 residues. The CDR3 protein is CAGSSGSYNEQFF. Here the CDR3 DNA reads TGTGCGGGCTCTAGCGGGTCCTACAATGAGCAGTTCTTC.

V usage is TRBV28 and J usage is TRBJ1-1, with 10 bases matching TRBD1. The CDR3 contains 16 residues. CDR1 is MDHEN and CDR2 is SYDVKM in the germline V gene. Trimming took 9 bases from V and 3 from J; bases not matched to a gene: 13. The DNA for the CDR3 is TGTGCCAGTAATCGACAGGGGGCGCGACTATACACTGAAGCTTTCTTT. Translating it yields CASNRQGARLYTEAFF.

V is TRBV19 and J is TRBJ1-1, with D possibly matching TRBD1 (5 bases). The CDR3 runs to 13 residues. Germline CDR1 is LNHDA and CDR2 is SQIVND (reference sequence). V lost 6 bases and J lost 4, with 12 bases in between. DNA for the CDR3: TGTGCCAGTAGGGTAGGGGCTGGCACTGAAGCTTTCTTT. Translating it yields CASRVGAGTEAFF.

The V call is TRBV20-1, the J call TRBJ1-2; the D is unclear. Germline V gene sequence: CDR1 DFQATT, CDR2 SNEGSKA (reference sequence). This CDR3 region has 10 residues. Between the trimmed V and J ends, which lost 5 bases and 5 bases, there was a span of 6 bases. CDR3 sequence (DNA): TGCAGTGCTCCTCCGTATGGCTACACCTTC. It is translated as CSAPPYGYTF.

The chain employs TRBV6-5 and TRBJ1-2; 10 nucleotides agree with TRBD1. The CDR3 has 15 residues. V shed 4 bases and J 4 bases; nucleotides not matched to a gene: 6. The germline V gene encodes CDR1 MNHEY and CDR2 SVGAGI. The CDR3 DNA reads as TGTGCCAGCAGTTCGCCCGGGACAGGGGTCTATGGCTACACCTTC. Protein: CASSSPGTGVYGYTF.

The gene calls are TRBV24-1 and TRBJ2-1; 7 nucleotides align to TRBD2. The CDR3 loop spans 14 amino acids. Germline lookup yields CDR1 KGHDR and CDR2 SFDVKD. V gave up 5 bases and J gave up 5 bases; unmatched junction bases: 5. CDR3 nucleotides: TGTGCCACCAGTGGTCTAGCGGTAAACAATGAGCAGTTCTTC. It specifies CATSGLAVNNEQFF.